These 32 T cell receptor beta chains originate from one sample sequenced in a study of shared T cell receptors in the human thymus. The table came from immunoSEQ multiplex PCR; TCRdb's copy has only in-frame clones and leaves some out. Here the sample spans approximately 730,000 clones, 80% to 90% being singletons. A further study also used this sample, focusing on human thymus T cells.

What was sequenced was thymocytes. Source of these receptors: a girl less than two years old with a congenital heart defect.

This clone has just a few counts. The sample holds other DNA sequences that translate to the same CDR3. The chain joins TRBV2 to TRBJ1-6, with TRBD1 as a possible D gene (5 bases). CDR1 SNHLY and CDR2 FYNNEI come from the germline V gene. Trimming pared 4 bases from V and 13 bases from J, leaving 14 bases between. CDR3 length: 13 residues. CDR3 sequence (DNA): TGTGCCAGCAGTGCAGGGTTAGGGTCCCCCCTCCACTTT. Translation gives CASSAGLGSPLHF.

The J gene is TRBJ1-2, the V gene TRBV23-1, with D possibly TRBD1 on 5 matching bases. TRBV23-1 is filed as an ORF, its function uncertain. V lost 4 bases to trimming and J lost 3 bases, with 21 bases between them. The CDR3 loop spans 17 amino acids. This CDR3 reads CASSREDKLLDYYGYTF. In DNA form, the CDR3 reads TGCGCCAGCAGTCGGGAGGACAAACTGCTAGACTACTATGGCTACACCTTC.

This clone is a singleton in its sample. The V gene is TRBV10-3, the J gene TRBJ1-1; the D gene is possibly TRBD1 (6 bases). In germline, CDR1 is ENHRY, CDR2 SYGVKD. This CDR3 is built from 17 residues. The V end lost 3 bases, the J end lost 1 base, and 18 bases lay between the germline ends. CDR3 sequence: CAISDVDREYSNTEAFF. In nucleotides, the CDR3 is TGTGCCATCAGTGATGTGGACAGAGAGTATTCGAACACTGAAGCTTTCTTT.

This chain uses TRBV27 with TRBJ1-1; D ambiguous. Germline CDR1 and CDR2: MNHEY and SMNVEV (reference sequence). Trimming stripped 7 bases from V and 0 bases from J, with 18 bases between. CDR3 length equals 16 residues. CDR3 in DNA: TGTGCCAGCAAAGGCTGGGCCTTGGGTATGAACACTGAAGCTTTCTTT. Encoded protein: CASKGWALGMNTEAFF.

V is TRBV29-1 and J is TRBJ2-7, with 10 positions matching TRBD1. The germline gives CDR1 SQVTM, CDR2 ANQGSEA. This CDR3 is built from 17 residues. V was clipped by 4 bases and J by 5 bases; unmatched bases: 17. The CDR3 sequence is CSVAPRAGQGGGNEQYF. The DNA of the CDR3 is TGCAGCGTTGCCCCCCGTGCTGGACAGGGGGGAGGTAACGAGCAGTACTTC.

In its sample, this clone was seen a few times. The chain joins TRBV19 to TRBJ1-5, with 8 bases lining up with TRBD1. With 7 bases clipped from V and 0 bases from J, the junction kept 11 bases outside the gene matches. This CDR3 is 17 amino acids long. Germline V gene data show CDR1 as LNHDA and CDR2 as SQIVND (reference sequence). The CDR3 reads CASMGDRGFYSNQPQHF. The CDR3 region has the DNA TGTGCCAGTATGGGAGACAGGGGTTTTTATAGCAATCAGCCCCAGCATTTT.

This clone occurred a few times. The CDR3 region is CASTTRGGESVAFF. CDR3 nucleotide sequence: TGTGCCAGCACTACACGGGGAGGGGAGAGTGTAGCTTTCTTT. The chain carries TRBV7-9 and TRBJ1-1; D is perhaps TRBD1 (5 bases). Trimming stripped 7 bases from V and 10 bases from J, with 22 bases between. The CDR3 sequence is 14 residues long. The germline CDR1 and CDR2 sequences are SEHNR and FQNEAQ (reference sequence).

This clone appeared a few times. V gene TRBV5-6 combines with J gene TRBJ1-3, with a possible D match to TRBD1 (6 bases). The CDR3 sequence is 15 residues long. Germline CDR1 is SGHDT and CDR2 is YYEEEE. V was clipped by 4 bases and J by 7 bases, with 18 bases between them. In DNA form, the CDR3 reads TGTGCCAGCAGCCTAGAGGGGAAGGGGGGGAACACCATATATTTT. This encodes CASSLEGKGGNTIYF.

The gene calls are TRBV29-1 and TRBJ1-4; 8 positions agree with TRBD1. Germline loops: CDR1 SQVTM, CDR2 ANQGSEA. Trimming cost V 5 bases and J 8 bases; bases outside gene matches: 7. This CDR3 is 13 amino acids long. The CDR3 region is CSVLGTGREKLFF. The DNA for the CDR3 is TGCAGCGTTCTCGGGACAGGAAGAGAAAAACTGTTTTTT.

The chain has TRBV5-6 and TRBJ1-6; maybe TRBD1 (6 bases). In germline, CDR1 is SGHDT, CDR2 YYEEEE. The CDR3 has 17 residues. V dropped 0 bases and J dropped 5 bases, with 15 bases sitting between them. The DNA for the CDR3 is TGTGCCAGCAGCTTGGTTTTCTGGGACACACATAATTCACCCCTCCACTTT. Its protein is CASSLVFWDTHNSPLHF. The entire variable domain, with the rest obtained from reference TRBV5-6 and TRBJ1-6, is as follows: DAGVTQSPTHLIKTRGQQVTLRCSPKSGHDTVSWYQQALGQGPQFIFQYYEEEERQRGNFPDRFSGHQFPNYSSELNVNALLLGDSALYLCASSLVFWDTHNSPLHFGNGTRLTVT.

The chain combines TRBV28 with TRBJ1-5; TRBD1 agrees at 8 bases. V was clipped by 5 bases and J by 5 bases; unmatched bases: 8. From germline, CDR1 is MDHEN and CDR2 SYDVKM. This CDR3 contains 15 residues. This chain's CDR3 is CASSPAATGDQPQHF. CDR3 nucleotides: TGTGCCAGCAGTCCAGCAGCGACAGGGGATCAGCCCCAGCATTTT.

The rearrangement joins TRBV4-1 to TRBJ1-1, with 8 bases fitting TRBD1. The germline V gene encodes CDR1 MGHRA and CDR2 YSYEKL. CDR3 size: 18 residues. V lost 0 bases, J lost 0 bases, and 9 bases stayed unmatched. In nucleotides, the CDR3 is TGCGCCAGCAGCCAAGACGGACAGGGTGCCTTCCTGAACACTGAAGCTTTCTTT. It codes for CASSQDGQGAFLNTEAFF.

The DNA for the CDR3 is TGTGCCAGCCTTTTCGGAGGCAATCAGCCCCAGCATTTT. Amino acids: CASLFGGNQPQHF. The V call is TRBV6-1, the J call TRBJ1-5; no clear D. V dropped 8 bases and J dropped 2 bases, with 10 bases sitting between them. The CDR3 contains 13 residues. Germline-derived CDR1 and CDR2 are MNHNS and SASEGT.

This clone was detected once. The J gene is TRBJ2-7, the V gene TRBV5-6; TRBD1 matches 8 bases. CDR1 and CDR2 (germline): SGHDT, YYEEEE. Losses at the gene ends were 6 bases for V and 2 bases for J; bases not matched to a gene: 22. The CDR3 sequence is 19 residues long. The CDR3 spells CASIGTGLPESSSPYEQYF. CDR3 coding DNA: TGTGCCAGCATCGGGACAGGCCTACCAGAGTCCTCAAGTCCCTACGAGCAGTACTTC.

J is TRBJ1-2 and V is TRBV6-6; possible D gene TRBD1, 5 bases. The germline V gene has CDR1 MNHNY and CDR2 SVGAGI (reference sequence). Trimming took 8 bases from V and 7 from J, leaving 17 bases between them. CDR3 length: 13 amino acids. The CDR3 nucleotides read TGTGCCAGCGGGGACTTGAGCACGGGTGGCTACACCTTC. It codes for CASGDLSTGGYTF.

This sequence joins TRBV18 and TRBJ1-2, with TRBD1 matching over 7 bases. The CDR3 loop spans 16 amino acids. Germline V CDR1 and CDR2: KGHSH, LQKENI. V was clipped by 0 bases and J by 3 bases; unmatched bases: 7. CDR3 residues: CASSPPRQGIDYGYTF. CDR3 bases: TGTGCCAGCTCACCACCGAGACAGGGTATCGACTATGGCTACACCTTC.

V and J are TRBV6-5 and TRBJ2-1; 10 positions agree with TRBD1. CDR3 length: 15 amino acids. The germline CDR1 and CDR2 sequences are MNHEY and SVGAGI. V dropped 6 bases and J dropped 5; count of bases not matched to a gene: 7. The CDR3 DNA is TGTGCCAGCAGCCCCGGGACAGGGGACCACAATGAGCAGTTCTTC. This gives the protein CASSPGTGDHNEQFF.

Concerning this clone: An end of the junction differs from the germline gene, which may be a read error. The J gene is TRBJ2-1, the V gene TRBV25-1; D gene uncertain. The germline V gene has CDR1 MGHDK and CDR2 SYGVNS. The CDR3 has 11 amino acids. This CDR3 reads CATSLGCEQFF. The CDR3 DNA sequence: TGTGCCACCAGTCTTGGCTGTGAGCAGTTCTTC.

This clone appeared once. The sample contains more than one DNA sequence encoding this CDR3. The chain joins TRBV4-3 to TRBJ2-7, with a weak D call TRBD1 (5 bases). The CDR3 sequence is 15 residues long. With 0 bases removed from V and 3 bases from J, the gap between germline ends came to 12 bases. The germline CDR1 and CDR2 sequences are LGHNA and YSLEER. The chain's CDR3 is CASSQDQGNRYEQYF. In DNA form, the CDR3 reads TGCGCCAGCAGCCAAGATCAGGGTAACCGCTACGAGCAGTACTTC.

The V call is TRBV29-1, the J call TRBJ2-1; 11 nucleotides agree with TRBD2. Per germline, CDR1 SQVTM and CDR2 ANQGSEA. Trimming took 7 bases from V and 2 from J; bases not matched to a gene: 4. The CDR3 is 14 residues long. In DNA, the CDR3 is TGCAGCGCCGGGACTAGCGGAGCCTACAATGAGCAGTTCTTC. This translates into CSAGTSGAYNEQFF.

This chain uses TRBV6-5 with TRBJ2-7, with TRBD2 identical over 13 bases. The V gene end was trimmed by 6 bases and the J gene end by 1 base; junction bases not matched to a gene: 3. Germline V gives CDR1 MNHEY, CDR2 SVGAGI. There are 15 residues in the CDR3. DNA for the CDR3: TGTGCCAGCAGAGGGACTAGCGGGGATTCCTACGAGCAGTACTTC. Translation gives CASRGTSGDSYEQYF.

The rearrangement uses TRBV5-6 and TRBJ2-1; the D gene is possibly TRBD1 (5 bases). The CDR3 has 16 amino acids. Germline CDR1 is SGHDT and CDR2 is YYEEEE. Between the trimmed V and J ends, which lost 1 base and 4 bases, there was a span of 15 bases. This chain's CDR3 is CASSLKQGQGYNEQFF. CDR3 DNA sequence: TGTGCCAGCAGCTTGAAGCAGGGTCAAGGGTACAATGAGCAGTTCTTC. The full variable domain, completed using reference TRBV5-6 and TRBJ2-1, is DAGVTQSPTHLIKTRGQQVTLRCSPKSGHDTVSWYQQALGQGPQFIFQYYEEEERQRGNFPDRFSGHQFPNYSSELNVNALLLGDSALYLCASSLKQGQGYNEQFFGPGTRLTVL.

This clone was detected only a few times. The chain links TRBV6-1 to TRBJ1-6, with TRBD1 matching 8 bases. Trimming removed 4 bases from V and 3 bases from J; junction bases left unmatched: 2. The germline V gene has CDR1 MNHNS and CDR2 SASEGT. The length of the CDR3 is 15 residues. As DNA, the CDR3 is TGTGCCAGCAGTGCGACAGGGGACTATAATTCACCCCTCCACTTT. It translates to CASSATGDYNSPLHF.

The chain has TRBV7-2 and TRBJ2-2; D is possibly TRBD1 (5 bases). V was clipped by 4 bases and J by 6 bases, with 12 bases between them. CDR1 and CDR2 from the germline V gene are SGHTA and FQGNSA. This CDR3 has 14 residues. CDR3 coding DNA: TGTGCCAGCAGCTCAGGCAAGGGGTCCGGGGAGCTGTTTTTT. This gives the protein CASSSGKGSGELFF.

In this sample, this clone turned up a few times. The J gene is TRBJ1-2, the V gene TRBV6-6; 7 bases are a match to TRBD1. The CDR3 spans 15 residues. From germline, CDR1 is MNHNY and CDR2 SVGAGI (reference sequence). Unmatched junction bases numbered 3, after V lost 0 bases and J lost 2 bases. The CDR3 nucleotides are TGTGCCAGCAGTTACTCACAGGGGATAAACTATGGCTACACCTTC. As protein: CASSYSQGINYGYTF.

This clone was seen just once. V and J are TRBV29-1 and TRBJ2-1; TRBD1 matches 8 bases. J was trimmed by 0 bases and V by 6 bases; bases with no gene match: 10. CDR3 length equals 16 residues. Germline V lookup: CDR1 SQVTM, CDR2 ANQGSEA. The CDR3 DNA follows: TGCAGCGTCAAGGAGGGACAGGTAGTCTCCTACAATGAGCAGTTCTTC. This translates into CSVKEGQVVSYNEQFF.

The rearrangement links TRBV9 to TRBJ2-1; D is perhaps TRBD1 (6 bases). The germline gives CDR1 SGDLS, CDR2 YYNGEE. V shed 4 bases and J shed 4 bases, with 15 bases lying between them. The CDR3 loop spans 15 amino acids. DNA for the CDR3: TGTGCCAGCAGCACAACGGACAGCAGATACAATGAGCAGTTCTTC. It encodes CASSTTDSRYNEQFF.

The V gene is TRBV9, the J gene TRBJ2-5; weak D call: TRBD2 (6 bases). Trimming removed 2 bases at V and 2 bases at J, with 16 bases between. The CDR3 contains 16 residues. Germline V gives CDR1 SGDLS, CDR2 YYNGEE. The CDR3 sequence: CASSVTGGAGQETQYF. CDR3 DNA sequence: TGTGCCAGCAGCGTTACCGGTGGGGCGGGGCAAGAGACCCAGTACTTC.

Only a few counts were recorded for this clone. The chain carries TRBV19 and TRBJ1-3, with 9 bases matching TRBD1. Trimming at V came to 3 bases and at J to 4 bases, leaving 4 bases not matched to a gene. Germline V lookup: CDR1 LNHDA, CDR2 SQIVND (reference sequence). This CDR3 has 15 residues. In DNA, the CDR3 is TGTGCCAGTAGTATCTGGACAGGGGAAGGAAACACCATATATTTT. Residues: CASSIWTGEGNTIYF.

The chain uses TRBV27 and TRBJ1-1, with 9 bases fitting TRBD1. Trimming took 6 bases from V and 6 from J; bases not matched to a gene: 14. Germline V CDR1 and CDR2: MNHEY, SMNVEV (reference sequence). The length of the CDR3 is 16 residues. CDR3 amino acids: CASRIRPGQGVSEAFF. DNA of the CDR3: TGTGCCAGCAGAATTCGACCGGGACAGGGAGTCTCTGAAGCTTTCTTT.

The chain is built from TRBV5-6 and TRBJ2-2, with 7 bases aligning to TRBD1. Per germline, CDR1 SGHDT and CDR2 YYEEEE. Trimming cost V 5 bases and J 7 bases; bases outside gene matches: 11. This CDR3 contains 15 residues. In DNA form, the CDR3 reads TGTGCCAGCAGTTCACCCATCCAGGGGGACGGGGAGCTGTTTTTT. This gives the protein CASSSPIQGDGELFF. Using reference TRBV5-6 and TRBJ2-2 for the parts outside the CDR3, the full variable domain is DAGVTQSPTHLIKTRGQQVTLRCSPKSGHDTVSWYQQALGQGPQFIFQYYEEEERQRGNFPDRFSGHQFPNYSSELNVNALLLGDSALYLCASSSPIQGDGELFFGEGSRLTVL.

The V and J genes are TRBV6-1 and TRBJ1-1; 9 nucleotides agree with TRBD1. This CDR3 region has 14 residues. V lost 5 bases to trimming and J lost 11 bases; unmatched junction nucleotides: 12. Germline CDR1 and CDR2: MNHNS and SASEGT. As DNA, the CDR3 is TGTGCCAGCAGTCGGGACAGGGACGAGCCCGAGGCTTTCTTT. Translating gives CASSRDRDEPEAFF.